These T cell receptor beta chains were read from a single sample in a study of OX40 agonist ivuxolimab in advanced cancers. Here immunoSEQ multiplex PCR was the method, and the copy in TCRdb shows in-frame clones only, minus some. The table includes roughly 68,000 clones, 70% to 90% detected once. The sample consisted of CD4+ or CD8+ T cells sorted from blood, taken in a trial of the OX40 agonist ivuxolimab. All receptors come from an adult with an advanced solid tumor such as melanoma, head and neck, liver or kidney cancer. Both conserved end residues are part of each CDR3. Each record gives: J gene, clone size, V gene, D gene, CDR3 DNA, CDR3 protein. A D gene is named only where the DNA matches it firmly. Size is omitted from some rows. Given values are once, few, many or a class for expanded clones.

>TRBJ2-3|-|TRBV5-4|TRBD2
TGTGCCAGCAGCTTATCGGGGGGTATCACAGATACGCAGTATTTT
CASSLSGGITDTQYF
>TRBJ1-1|-|TRBV11-3|-
TGTGCCAGCAGCCCCTTAAAGGGGGGCACTGAAGCTTTCTTT
CASSPLKGGTEAFF
>TRBJ1-1|-|TRBV7-3|-
TGTGCCAGCAGCTTAAGGAGGGACACTGAAGCTTTCTTT
CASSLRRDTEAFF
>TRBJ2-7|-|TRBV7-7|-
TGTGCCAGCAGCCAGGGTGAAGTCAACGAGCAGTACTTC
CASSQGEVNEQYF
>TRBJ1-1|-|TRBV11-3|-
TGTGCCAGCAGCTTGGGGGTTACTGAAGCTTTCTTT
CASSLGVTEAFF
>TRBJ1-3|-|TRBV9|-
TGTGCCAGCAGCCCCGAGAGAGGGCCCTTAAGCTCTGGAAACACCATATATTTT
CASSPERGPLSSGNTIYF
>TRBJ1-1|-|TRBV28|TRBD1
TGTGCCAGCAGTCCCAGGACAGGGGGGTACACTGAAGCTTTCTTT
CASSPRTGGYTEAFF
>TRBJ1-1|-|TRBV15|-
TGTGCCACCAGCAGAGCGGGTTCGGCCCCTGAAGCTTTCTTT
CATSRAGSAPEAFF
>TRBJ1-1|-|TRBV7-9|-
TGTGCCAGCAGCAAGGACAGATGGAACACTGAAGCTTTCTTT
CASSKDRWNTEAFF
>TRBJ2-2|-|TRBV9|TRBD2
TGTGCCAACAGGGCTAGCGGGGGGAAGAACACCGGGGAGCTGTTTTTT
CANRASGGKNTGELFF
>TRBJ2-1|-|TRBV7-3|-
TGTGCCAGCAGCTTTTCCAGTGGCTCCTACAATGAGCAGTTCTTC
CASSFSSGSYNEQFF
>TRBJ1-5|-|TRBV6-5|-
TGTGCCAGCAGTTATGGACAGACGAGTCAGCCCCAGCATTTT
CASSYGQTSQPQHF
>TRBJ1-5|-|TRBV30|-
TGTGCCTGGAGTGGAGGGGGAGGCCAGCCCCAGCATTTT
CAWSGGGGQPQHF
>TRBJ2-3|once|TRBV5-1|-
TGCGCCAGCAGCAGGGCAGGAACAGATACGCAGTATTTT
CASSRAGTDTQYF